The 15 T cell receptor beta chains listed next were all sequenced from one sample in a study of blood T cells in healthy people across ages (dated by TCRdb to between 2014 and 2017). Libraries were built with 5' RACE. Sequencer: Illumina HiSeq 2500. A second about 7 to 12 cycle PCR used a sample-barcoded 5' primer and a J-beta primer mix. The raw public data were reprocessed by TCRdb itself: fastp quality trimming at Q25, MiXCR clonotype calling, in-frame beta chains only. Rows merge per CDR3 protein into single entries with the most common DNA and genes. This sample is represented by 630,000 or so distinct CDR3 sequences; approximately 30% of them were singletons. In total, the top ten clones hold less than 20% of the sample. The specimen sequenced was blood. The receptor source for this set is a woman of 80 years or more in good health.

This clonotype has a handful of counts. V is TRBV10-3 and J is TRBJ1-5; D is uncertain. From germline, CDR1 is ENHRY and CDR2 SYGVKD. This CDR3 is 14 amino acids long. Trimming left V 10 bases short and J 2 bases short, with 15 bases between. CDR3: CATHREGGNQPQHF. The CDR3 coding sequence is TGTGCCACTCACCGAGAGGGTGGCAATCAGCCCCAGCATTTT.

In this sample, this clonotype turned up many times. The genes are TRBV11-3 and TRBJ2-7; D is undetermined. Germline CDR1 SGHNT, CDR2 YENEEA. With 1 base removed from V and 6 bases from J, the gap between germline ends came to 13 bases. The length of the CDR3 is 14 residues. For the CDR3, the DNA is TGTGCCAGCAGCTTAGGGAGTGGCTTGGGCGAGCAGTACTTC. The encoded protein is CASSLGSGLGEQYF. Using reference TRBV11-3 and TRBJ2-7 for the parts outside the CDR3, the full variable domain is EAGVVQSPRYKIIEKKQPVAFWCNPISGHNTLYWYLQNLGQGPELLIRYENEEAVDDSQLPKDRFSAERLKGVDSTLKIQPAELGDSAVYLCASSLGSGLGEQYFGPGTRLTVT.

This clonotype was seen repeatedly, ten times or more. The J gene is TRBJ1-2, the V gene TRBV25-1; D uncertain. V lost 3 bases and J lost 4, with 12 bases in between. The CDR3 loop spans 14 amino acids. CDR1 and CDR2 (germline): MGHDK, SYGVNS. The CDR3 bases are TGTGCCAGCAGTGACCCAGGACGCCTCTATGGCTACACCTTC. Translating it yields CASSDPGRLYGYTF.

The J gene is TRBJ1-2, the V gene TRBV6-5; 7 positions match TRBD1. Germline CDR1 is MNHEY and CDR2 is SVGAGI. The CDR3 has 14 amino acids. The V gene end was trimmed by 6 bases and the J gene end by 3 bases; junction bases not matched to a gene: 7. CDR3 residues: CASSRYQGDYGYTF. CDR3 nucleotide sequence: TGTGCCAGCAGCCGTTACCAGGGGGACTATGGCTACACCTTC.

Concerning this clonotype: One junction end disagrees with the germline gene, perhaps due to a read error. The chain joins TRBV9 to TRBJ2-1; D is perhaps TRBD1 (6 bases). Germline CDR1 is SGDLS and CDR2 is YYNGEE. This CDR3 has 15 amino acids. In DNA, the CDR3 is TGTGCCAGCAGGAAGCATGGGGGCCCCTACAATGGGCAGTTCTTC. It translates to CASRKHGGPYNGQFF. Supplemented by reference TRBV9 and TRBJ2-1, the full variable domain reads DSGVTQTPKHLITATGQRVTLRCSPRSGDLSVYWYQQSLDQGLQFLIQYYNGEERAKGNILERFSAQQFPDLHSELNLSSLELGDSALYFCASRKHGGPYNGQFFGPGTRLTVL.

This chain connects TRBV10-3 to TRBJ1-5, with 7 positions matching TRBD1. The CDR3 contains 16 residues. Germline-derived CDR1 and CDR2 are ENHRY and SYGVKD. V lost 3 bases to trimming and J lost 3 bases; unmatched junction nucleotides: 8. This CDR3 is CAISDEGGSHNQPQHF. CDR3 coding DNA: TGTGCCATCAGTGACGAAGGGGGCTCCCACAATCAGCCCCAGCATTTT.

This clonotype was observed at least ten times. The genes are TRBV5-1 and TRBJ1-2, with TRBD1 matching 7 bases. In germline, CDR1 is SGHRS, CDR2 YFSETQ. The CDR3 is 13 residues long. V was clipped by 4 bases and J by 4 bases; unmatched bases: 4. The CDR3 loop is CASSATGAYGYTF. Here the CDR3 DNA reads TGCGCCAGCAGCGCCACAGGGGCCTATGGCTACACCTTC.

A note on this clonotype: This may stem from a read error, because a much larger clone lies one nucleotide away. As the CDR3 is not closed by the conserved phenylalanine or tryptophan, this likely results from a read error. No DNA is shown, since the ends of the CDR3 on it are uncertain; the CDR3 is the one TCRdb lists. V and J are TRBV9 and TRBJ2-1; TRBD2 was called by the table and not checked on the DNA. The CDR3 sequence runs 12 residues, both termini included. Germline CDR1 SGDLS, CDR2 YYNGEE. The CDR3 is CASSVGGGAKFL.

This clonotype was seen repeatedly, ten times or more. V gene TRBV9 combines with J gene TRBJ1-2; D gene uncertain. The germline V gene has CDR1 SGDLS and CDR2 YYNGEE. CDR3 length: 14 residues. Trimming removed 0 bases at V and 4 bases at J, with 10 bases between. The CDR3 protein is CASSVEQLGYGYTF. DNA for the CDR3: TGTGCCAGCAGCGTAGAACAGCTCGGCTATGGCTACACCTTC.

This clonotype was counted ten times or more. The gene calls are TRBV7-2 and TRBJ2-7; D may be TRBD1 (5 bases). Germline values: CDR1 SGHTA, CDR2 FQGNSA. This CDR3 has 13 residues. Trimming removed 5 bases from V and 3 bases from J, with 11 bases in between. The CDR3 loop is CASSVTGFYEQYF. Written as DNA, the CDR3 is TGTGCCAGCAGCGTTACAGGATTCTACGAGCAGTACTTC.

The rearrangement joins TRBV5-1 to TRBJ1-6; the match to TRBD1 covers 9 bases. V shed 4 bases, J shed 9 bases, and the junction held 5 bases outside the gene matches. CDR3 size: 14 residues. CDR1 and CDR2 (germline): SGHRS, YFSETQ. DNA for the CDR3: TGCGCCAGCAGCGGAGGGACAGGGATTTCACCCCTCCACTTT. This sequence encodes CASSGGTGISPLHF. The full variable domain, its missing parts supplied by reference TRBV5-1 and TRBJ1-6, is KAGVTQTPRYLIKTRGQQVTLSCSPISGHRSVSWYQQTPGQGLQFLFEYFSETQRNKGNFPGRFSGRQFSNSRSEMNVSTLELGDSALYLCASSGGTGISPLHFGNGTRLTVT.

Points on this clonotype: A much bigger clone sits one base away, suggesting this may be a read error. This chain uses TRBV5-1 with TRBJ2-4; perhaps TRBD2 as D (5 bases). The V gene's germline CDR1 is SGHRS and CDR2 YFSETQ. The CDR3 consists of 12 residues. CDR3 sequence: CASSEGTHEQCF. CDR3 DNA: TGCGCCAGCAGCGAGGGAACCCACGAGCAGTGCTTC. Full variable domain (rest looked up from reference TRBV5-1 and TRBJ2-4): KAGVTQTPRYLIKTRGQQVTLSCSPISGHRSVSWYQQTPGQGLQFLFEYFSETQRNKGNFPGRFSGRQFSNSRSEMNVSTLELGDSALYLCASSEGTHEQCFGAGTRLSVL.

In the case of this clonotype: This sequence may be a read error, since a much larger clone differs from it by one base. This chain links TRBV20-1 with TRBJ2-5, with 9 nucleotides matching TRBD2. The V and J ends lost 7 bases and 11 bases, in that order; junction bases with no gene match: 14. This CDR3 is 13 amino acids long. CDR1 is DFQATT, CDR2 SNEGSKA, per germline (reference sequence). The CDR3 is CSVPAGGQNEQYF. CDR3 DNA sequence: TGCAGTGTCCCAGCGGGGGGTCAAAATGAGCAGTACTTC.

Notes on this clonotype: A much bigger clone sits one base away, suggesting this may be a read error. A read error is likely, as this CDR3 ends without the conserved phenylalanine or tryptophan. The chain carries TRBV5-4 and TRBJ2-1; D not certain. The CDR3 loop spans 13 amino acids. The V end was cut by 1 base, the J end by 4 bases, with 6 bases between. Per germline, CDR1 SGHNT and CDR2 YYREEE (reference sequence). CDR3 sequence reads: CASSLSLYNEQFC. In DNA form, the CDR3 reads TGTGCCAGCAGCTTGAGCCTGTACAATGAGCAGTTCTGC.

On this clonotype: A clone one base away is much larger, so this may be a read error. The V call is TRBV27, the J call TRBJ2-1, with D perhaps matching TRBD2 (7 bases). Germline CDR1 is MNHEY and CDR2 is SMNVEV (reference sequence). CDR3 length equals 12 residues. V was pared by 9 bases and J by 5 bases, with 11 bases between. CDR3 in DNA: TGTGCCAGGGGGGGGCAGAACAATGAGCAGTTCTTC. Protein: CARGGQNNEQFF.